This TCR beta chain was recovered during a study of T cells expressing NK-cell markers. The germline V gene encodes CDR1 DFQATT and CDR2 SNEGSKA (reference sequence). The length of the CDR3 is 13 residues. 5'RACE template switching with UMIs generated TCR beta cDNA. One entry per CDR3 protein, without DNA, is what TCRdb gives after re-calling the 5' RACE reads. Here the sample table reports roughly 420,000 distinct CDR3 sequences. The sequence was collected from a woman between 18 and 69 years old in good health. Sequencing was performed on blood T cells: a sorted CD56 or NKG2C T cell subset, CD4+ or CD8+ T cells, or bulk PBMC T cells (not recorded which). V gene TRBV20-1 combines with J gene TRBJ1-1; TCRdb's D gene call, TRBD1, goes unchecked for lack of DNA. The CDR3: CSASPWGNTEAFF.